The subject of this entry is one T cell receptor (beta chain). Per the study methods: Estimates of nucleated cell counts were drawn from the amplification of reference gene primers. Profiling relied on immunoSEQ multiplex PCR, and the TCRdb table lists in-frame clones only, not all of them. V, J and clone size derive from that table, while D and trimming were established from the DNA sequence. The repertoire holds roughly 41,000 clones, with around 81% as singletons. Germline CDR1 reads MNHEY; CDR2 reads SMNVEV (reference sequence). The CDR3 spans 15 residues. Losses at the gene ends were 6 bases for V and 2 bases for J; bases not matched to a gene: 7. This sample was included in a study of blood T cell repertoires in COVID-19. Study in general: COVID-19 samples collected from the United States, Italy and Spain covered acute and convalescent phases. Sources were T cells, B-cell-depleted T cells, or PBMCs; the material itself was cDNA or gDNA.

This chain joins TRBV27 and TRBJ2-5; 9 bases map to TRBD2. Sequenced: peripheral blood. The TCR sequence derives from a woman at least 80 years old with acute or convalescent COVID-19. This CDR3 is CASRAAGGPQETQYF. The CDR3 region has the DNA TGTGCCAGCAGAGCCGCGGGGGGGCCACAAGAGACCCAGTACTTC.